This TCR beta chain was retrieved from a study of early T cells in non-severe SARS-CoV-2 infection. General study results and limits: Sequences matched to VDJdb favored anti-spike CD8 responses, while private and CD4 specificities were missed.

The TCR library protocol was used to attach unique molecular identifiers. These identifiers were attached to individual cDNA molecules. Each CDR3 protein gets one entry after TCRdb re-called the 5' RACE reads with MiXCR. Among around 25,000 distinct CDR3 sequences listed, around 3% were seen once. The CDR3 sequence is 14 residues long. Trimming removed 1 base from V and 1 base from J, with 8 bases in between. The germline V gene encodes CDR1 SQVTM and CDR2 ANQGSEA. This clonotype has more than one count but fewer than ten. Its antigen is not identified. Sequencing was carried out using whole blood. The receptor was derived from an adult who was a healthcare worker with PCR-confirmed SARS-CoV-2 infection or an uninfected control (not recorded which). The chain couples TRBV29-1 to TRBJ2-1; D may be TRBD1 (5 bases). In nucleotides, the CDR3 is TGCAGCGTTGAAGGACAGCTGTCCTACAATGAGCAGTTCTTC. Protein sequence: CSVEGQLSYNEQFF.